This T cell receptor (beta chain) came from a study of T cell repertoires in cytomegalovirus infection. This clonotype showed up just a few times. Its target is not known. One entry per CDR3 protein results from TCRdb running MiXCR on the reads. The table lists approximately 600,000 distinct CDR3 sequences, approximately 40% of them singletons, with around 48% in the top ten. V was pared by 11 bases and J by 0 bases, with 9 bases of the junction left unmatched. The CDR3 totals 14 residues. The germline V gene has CDR1 SNHLY and CDR2 FYNNEI. The TCR sequence derives from a human donor in good health (CMV status not recorded). Some clones in this sample may be carry-over from other donors' samples. Here the sequenced sample was cultured PBMCs, taken from culture after CMV antigen stimulation. The chain links TRBV2 to TRBJ1-1; 7 positions match TRBD1. CDR3: CAGGKGQLNTEAFF. In DNA form, the CDR3 reads TGTGCCGGAGGAAAGGGACAGCTGAACACTGAAGCTTTCTTT.